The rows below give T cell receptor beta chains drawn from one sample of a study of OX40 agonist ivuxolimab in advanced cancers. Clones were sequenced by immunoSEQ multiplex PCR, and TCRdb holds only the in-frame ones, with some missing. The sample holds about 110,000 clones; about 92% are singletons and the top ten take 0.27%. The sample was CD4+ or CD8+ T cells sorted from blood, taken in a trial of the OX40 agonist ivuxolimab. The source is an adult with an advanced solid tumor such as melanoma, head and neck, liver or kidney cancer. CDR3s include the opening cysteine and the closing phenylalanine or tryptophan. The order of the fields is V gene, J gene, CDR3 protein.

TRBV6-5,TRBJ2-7,CASSQAGTFTYEQYF
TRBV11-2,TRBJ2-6,CASSRRRSGTVSGANVLTF
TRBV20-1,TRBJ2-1,CSAGQGEGQFF
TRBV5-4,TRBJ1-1,CASSFTDATEAFF
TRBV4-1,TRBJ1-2,CASSQDRQGAYGYTF
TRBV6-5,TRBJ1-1,CASSQTGTAEAFF
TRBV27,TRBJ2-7,CASTAGQGAFYEQYF
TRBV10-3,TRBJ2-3,CAISDRTSGGGSSTDTQYF
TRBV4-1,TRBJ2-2,CASKTGGGELFF
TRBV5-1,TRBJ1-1,CASSLAGQNTEAFF
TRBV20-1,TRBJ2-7,CSAPESYEQYF
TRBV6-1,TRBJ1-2,CASRGTANYGYTF
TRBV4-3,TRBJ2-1,CASSQEGEMQFF
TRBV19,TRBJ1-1,CASSMKGTGYTEAFF
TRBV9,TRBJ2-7,CASSVGQAQSYEQYF
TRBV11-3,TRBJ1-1,CASSLAPSNTEAFF
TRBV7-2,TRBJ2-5,CASSLVRETQYF
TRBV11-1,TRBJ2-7,CASSSQGVYEQYF